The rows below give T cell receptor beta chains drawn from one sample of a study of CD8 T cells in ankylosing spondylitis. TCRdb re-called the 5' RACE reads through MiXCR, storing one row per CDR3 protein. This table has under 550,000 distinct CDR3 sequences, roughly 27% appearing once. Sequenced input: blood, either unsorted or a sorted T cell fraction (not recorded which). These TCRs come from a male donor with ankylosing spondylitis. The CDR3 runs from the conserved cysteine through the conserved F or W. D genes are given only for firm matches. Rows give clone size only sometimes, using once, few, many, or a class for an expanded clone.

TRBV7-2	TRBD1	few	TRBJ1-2	CASSRRQGAGGYTF	TGTGCCAGCAGCAGAAGACAGGGGGCCGGAGGCTACACCTTC
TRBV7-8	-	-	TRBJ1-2	CASSLILWQPDGYTF	TGTGCCAGCAGCTTAATCCTTTGGCAGCCCGATGGCTACACCTTC
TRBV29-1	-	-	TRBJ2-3	CSVTGRISDTQYF	TGCAGCGTTACGGGGAGGATTTCAGATACGCAGTATTTT
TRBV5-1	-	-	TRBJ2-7	CASRGSGDEQYF	TGCGCCAGCAGGGGGTCGGGGGACGAGCAGTACTTC
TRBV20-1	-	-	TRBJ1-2	CSASSGIYTF	TGCAGTGCTAGTTCCGGGATCTACACCTTC
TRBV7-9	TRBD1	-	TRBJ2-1	CASSLGPGQTSYNEQFF	TGTGCCAGCAGCTTGGGTCCGGGACAGACGTCCTACAATGAGCAGTTCTTC
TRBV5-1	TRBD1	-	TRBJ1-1	CASSDLQGGVNTEAFF	TGCGCCAGCAGTGATCTTCAGGGGGGCGTGAACACTGAAGCTTTCTTT
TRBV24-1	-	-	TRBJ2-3	CATSGVDTQYF	TGTGCCACCAGTGGAGTGGATACGCAGTATTTT
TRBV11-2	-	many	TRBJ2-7	CASSSASLALYF	TGTGCCAGCAGCTCCGCATCGCTAGCGCTGTACTTC
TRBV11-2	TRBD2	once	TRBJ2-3	CASSLRGGLTDTQYF	TGTGCCAGCAGCCTCCGCGGGGGGCTCACAGATACGCAGTATTTT
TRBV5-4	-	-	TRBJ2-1	CASSLGLVGSNEQFF	TGTGCCAGCAGCTTGGGGCTAGTGGGCTCCAATGAGCAGTTCTTC
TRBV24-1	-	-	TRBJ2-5	CATSGGSGAGETQYF	TGTGCCACCAGTGGCGGCTCAGGGGCCGGCGAGACCCAGTACTTC
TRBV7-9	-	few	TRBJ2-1	CASSLGGLADNEQFF	TGTGCCAGCAGCCTCGGGGGCCTAGCGGACAATGAGCAGTTCTTC
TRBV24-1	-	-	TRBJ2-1	CATSERGIVNEQFF	TGTGCCACCAGTGAACGGGGAATTGTGAATGAGCAGTTCTTC
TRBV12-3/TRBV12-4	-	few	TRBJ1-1	CASSFSLDTEAFF	TGTGCCAGCAGTTTCTCACTGGACACTGAAGCTTTCTTT
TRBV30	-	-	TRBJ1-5	CAWSSANQQPQHF	TGTGCCTGGAGTTCCGCCAACCAGCAGCCCCAGCATTTT
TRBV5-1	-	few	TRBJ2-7	CASSFAGAREQYF	TGCGCCAGCAGCTTTGCAGGGGCAAGAGAGCAGTACTTC
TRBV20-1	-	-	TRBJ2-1	CSARPGGFYNEQFF	TGCAGTGCCCGGCCAGGCGGCTTCTACAATGAGCAGTTCTTC
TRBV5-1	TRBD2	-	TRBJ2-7	CASSPASGDPYEQYF	TGCGCCAGCAGCCCGGCTAGCGGGGACCCCTACGAGCAGTACTTC
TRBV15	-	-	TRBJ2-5	CATSRGGAYQETQYF	TGTGCCACCAGCAGAGGGGGGGCCTACCAAGAGACCCAGTACTTC
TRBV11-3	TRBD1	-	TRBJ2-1	CASSRGTVNEQFF	TGTGCCAGCAGTCGAGGGACAGTCAATGAGCAGTTCTTC
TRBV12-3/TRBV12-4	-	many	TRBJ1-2	CASSSVQDGDYTF	TGTGCCAGCAGCTCAGTCCAGGACGGCGATTACACCTTC
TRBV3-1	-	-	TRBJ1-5	CASSQDAGQPQHF	TGTGCCAGCAGCCAAGATGCGGGTCAGCCCCAGCATTTT
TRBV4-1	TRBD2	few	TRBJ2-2	CASSQVAGTSGGPLAGELFF	TGCGCCAGCAGCCAAGTCGCGGGGACTAGCGGAGGTCCCCTAGCGGGGGAGCTGTTTTTT
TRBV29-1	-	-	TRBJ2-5	CSVDPGYF	TGCAGCGTTGACCCAGGGTACTTC
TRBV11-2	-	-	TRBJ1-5	CASSLKGPGQPQHF	TGTGCCAGCAGCTTAAAAGGGCCAGGGCAGCCCCAGCATTTT
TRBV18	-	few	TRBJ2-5	CASSPQSREETQYF	TGTGCCAGCTCACCGCAGTCCAGGGAAGAGACCCAGTACTTC
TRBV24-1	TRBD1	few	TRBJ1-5	CATSDRARQPQHF	TGTGCCACCTCAGACAGGGCCCGTCAGCCCCAGCATTTT
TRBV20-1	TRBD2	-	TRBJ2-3	CSAPAGANTDTQYF	TGCAGTGCTCCAGCGGGAGCGAACACAGATACGCAGTATTTT
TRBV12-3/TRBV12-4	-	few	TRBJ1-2	CASSLSQEAGYTF	TGTGCCAGCAGTTTGAGCCAAGAGGCCGGCTACACCTTC
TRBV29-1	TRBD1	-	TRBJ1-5	CSVFTGGSGPQHF	TGCAGCGTTTTCACAGGGGGCTCTGGGCCCCAGCATTTT
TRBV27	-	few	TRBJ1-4	CASSLRTGWGEKLFF	TGTGCCAGCAGTCTGAGGACGGGCTGGGGTGAAAAACTGTTTTTT
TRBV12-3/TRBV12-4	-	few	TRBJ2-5	CASSFFRSEETQYF	TGTGCCAGCAGTTTTTTCAGGTCGGAGGAGACCCAGTACTTC
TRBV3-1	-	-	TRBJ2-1	CASSPRSDPFRVNEQFF	TGTGCCAGCAGCCCCCGGTCGGACCCCTTCAGGGTCAATGAGCAGTTCTTC
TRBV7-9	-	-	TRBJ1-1	CASSLIGEEAFF	TGTGCCAGCAGCTTAATCGGGGAGGAAGCTTTCTTT
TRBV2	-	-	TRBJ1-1	CASSETENTEAFF	TGTGCCAGCAGTGAAACTGAGAACACTGAAGCTTTCTTT
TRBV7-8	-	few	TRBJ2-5	CASSLAGLKEETQYF	TGTGCCAGCAGCTTAGCGGGACTTAAGGAGGAGACCCAGTACTTC
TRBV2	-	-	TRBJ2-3	CASRPPPGGTDTQYF	TGTGCCAGCAGGCCCCCCCCCGGCGGGACAGATACGCAGTATTTT
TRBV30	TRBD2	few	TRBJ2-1	CALAGGSRNEQFF	TGTGCCTTGGCGGGAGGGAGTCGAAATGAGCAGTTCTTC
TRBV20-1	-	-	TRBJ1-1	CSAAGPHTEAFF	TGCAGTGCGGCCGGGCCCCACACTGAAGCTTTCTTT
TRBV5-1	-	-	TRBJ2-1	CASRFLAVSSYNEQFF	TGCGCCAGCAGATTCTTAGCGGTTAGCTCCTACAATGAGCAGTTCTTC
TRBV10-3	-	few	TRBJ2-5	CAISESTGSETQYF	TGTGCCATCAGTGAGTCGACGGGTTCCGAGACCCAGTACTTC
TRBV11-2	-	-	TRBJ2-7	CASSLSSYLIGEQYF	TGTGCCAGCAGCTTAAGTAGCTATCTAATTGGCGAGCAGTACTTC
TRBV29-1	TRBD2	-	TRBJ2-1	CSVYRLAFNEQFF	TGCAGCGTTTATAGACTAGCTTTCAATGAGCAGTTCTTC
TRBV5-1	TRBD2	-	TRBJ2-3	CASSLGSLAGYSHTDTQYF	TGCGCCAGCAGCTTGGGCTCGTTAGCGGGATATTCACACACAGATACGCAGTATTTT
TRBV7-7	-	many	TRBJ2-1	CASSLEPGSGNEQFF	TGTGCCAGCAGCTTAGAGCCGGGTTCAGGCAATGAGCAGTTCTTC
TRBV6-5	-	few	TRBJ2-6	CASSYRSSGANVLTF	TGTGCCAGCAGTTACAGAAGCTCTGGGGCCAACGTCCTGACTTTC
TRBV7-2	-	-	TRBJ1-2	CASSLNPGYGYTF	TGTGCCAGCAGCTTAAACCCGGGCTATGGCTACACCTTC
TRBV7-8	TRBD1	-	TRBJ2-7	CASSRLGTGGLSSYEQYF	TGTGCCAGCAGCCGCTTGGGGACAGGAGGACTTAGCTCCTACGAGCAGTACTTC
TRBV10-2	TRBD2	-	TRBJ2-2	CASRVAGADTGELFF	TGCGCCAGCAGAGTAGCGGGAGCCGACACCGGGGAGCTGTTTTTT
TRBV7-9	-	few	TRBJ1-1	CASSLAVTMNTEAFF	TGTGCCAGCAGCTTAGCTGTCACCATGAACACTGAAGCTTTCTTT
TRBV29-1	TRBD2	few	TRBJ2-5	CSVDVAGIQETQYF	TGCAGCGTGGATGTAGCGGGAATTCAAGAGACCCAGTACTTC
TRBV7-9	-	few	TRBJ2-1	CASSLSRNEQFF	TGTGCCAGCAGCTTGTCTCGGAATGAGCAGTTCTTC
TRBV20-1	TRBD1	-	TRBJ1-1	CSAPILSGGLGMGRAFF	TGCAGTGCTCCAATTTTGTCAGGGGGCCTCGGTATGGGTCGAGCTTTCTTT
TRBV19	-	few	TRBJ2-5	CASSPRTTQETQYF	TGTGCCAGTAGTCCGCGGACAACCCAAGAGACCCAGTACTTC
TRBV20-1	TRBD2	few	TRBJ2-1	CSARFSGTSSSYNEQFF	TGCAGTGCTAGGTTTAGCGGGACTTCTAGCTCCTACAATGAGCAGTTCTTC
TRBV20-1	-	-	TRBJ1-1	CSARDPHEVGGANTEAFF	TGCAGTGCTAGAGATCCCCACGAGGTAGGGGGAGCGAACACTGAAGCTTTCTTT
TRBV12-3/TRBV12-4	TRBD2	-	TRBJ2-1	CASQKREGLHNEQFF	TGTGCCAGCCAAAAGCGGGAGGGGTTACACAATGAGCAGTTCTTC